This TCR beta chain was captured by sequencing in a study of cytomegalovirus exposure and HLA in healthy donors. Study observations and caveats: A few chains tied to CMV proved CMV antigen-specific in vitro. CMV serostatus was the only immune exposure information that was available.

Points on this clone: The antigen remains undetermined.

Donors were ostensibly healthy at sampling, although undocumented immune exposures were probable. The ends were cut back, 10 bases at V and 4 bases at J, with 21 bases in the middle. The germline CDR1 and CDR2 sequences are SNHLY and FYNNEI. The CDR3 consists of 15 residues. It was with 60 Vbeta and 13 Jbeta primers that the PCR ran. TCRdb's table, derived via immunoSEQ multiplex PCR, lists solely in-frame clones and lacks some. The sample shows roughly 98,000 clones, roughly two thirds of them seen only once. Material for sequencing was PBMCs. The TCR originated in a man between 50 and 59 years old in good health and CMV-seronegative. The chain joins TRBV2 to TRBJ2-3, with a weak D call TRBD2 (6 bases). CDR3 coding DNA: TGTGCCACCAAGAAGGATGGGGGGAATTCAGATACGCAGTATTTT. Translating it yields CATKKDGGNSDTQYF.